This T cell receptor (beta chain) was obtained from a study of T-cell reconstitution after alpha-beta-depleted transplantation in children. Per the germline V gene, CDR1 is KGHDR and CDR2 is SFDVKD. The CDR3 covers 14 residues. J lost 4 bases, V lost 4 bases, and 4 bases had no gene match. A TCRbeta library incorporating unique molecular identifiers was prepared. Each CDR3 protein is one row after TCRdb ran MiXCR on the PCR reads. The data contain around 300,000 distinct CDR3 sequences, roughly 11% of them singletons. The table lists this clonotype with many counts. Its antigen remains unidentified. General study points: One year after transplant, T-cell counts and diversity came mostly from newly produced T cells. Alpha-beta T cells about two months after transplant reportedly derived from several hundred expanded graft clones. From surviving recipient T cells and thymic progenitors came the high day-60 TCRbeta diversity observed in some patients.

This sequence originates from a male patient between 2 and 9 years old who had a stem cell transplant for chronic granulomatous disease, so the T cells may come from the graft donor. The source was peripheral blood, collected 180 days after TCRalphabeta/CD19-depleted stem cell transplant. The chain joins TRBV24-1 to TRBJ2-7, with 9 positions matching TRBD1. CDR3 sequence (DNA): TGTGCCACCAGTGAAAGGGACAGGGAGTACGAGCAGTACTTC. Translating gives CATSERDREYEQYF.